This entry features one T cell receptor (beta chain) sequence. Its matching antigen is unknown. These data belong to a study of response to subunit inactivated influenza vaccine. Study results and caveats: The authors suggested that few new T cells are recruited per seasonal influenza vaccination.

Unmatched junction bases numbered 4, after V lost 6 bases and J lost 2 bases. The CDR3 extends over 13 amino acids. TCRdb reanalysed the RT-PCR reads using MiXCR and keeps one entry per CDR3 protein. This table has some 500,000 distinct CDR3 sequences, approximately 16% appearing once. This chain joins TRBV12-3 or TRBV12-4 and TRBJ2-7, with TRBD2 matching over 7 bases. The receptor was derived from a man aged 45 to 70 who received an inactivated influenza vaccine. The sequencing here drew on CD4+ T cells sorted from PBMCs, taken about 23 months after vaccination. The CDR3 is CASRTSVAYEQYF. CDR3 nucleotide sequence: TGTGCCAGCAGAACTAGCGTAGCCTACGAGCAGTACTTC.